This record looks at one TCR beta chain sequence and its context. What it binds is unknown. The sample belongs to a study of T cell repertoires in cytomegalovirus infection. Study-wide background: TCR beta signatures that were public indicated CMV infection and matching HLA type. Overall study findings and caveats: HLA-C-restricted CMV-specific TCR beta clonotypes prevailed in the ex vivo response. Of the TCR beta families, the public ones yielded a cumulative frequency that identified carriers of CMV plus the relevant HLA.

The germline V gene encodes CDR1 MDHEN and CDR2 SYDVKM. CDR3 length equals 14 residues. The ends lost 5 bases at V and 8 bases at J; junction bases unmatched: 7. TCRdb reanalysed the reads using MiXCR and keeps one entry per CDR3 protein. The sample carries 500,000 or so distinct CDR3 sequences, 16% recorded once. The chain has TRBV28 and TRBJ1-3; 9 nucleotides align to TRBD1. Material: CD8+ T cells from PBMCs. This clonotype was sampled from a human donor in good health (CMV status not recorded). Some clones in this sample may be carry-over from other donors' samples. The CDR3 sequence: CASSPGTGFHTIYF. In DNA form, the CDR3 reads TGTGCCAGCAGTCCCGGGACAGGGTTTCACACCATATATTTT.